The sequence of this T cell receptor beta chain was determined in a study of T cell repertoires in cytomegalovirus infection. For the study at large: Public signatures in TCR beta pointed to CMV infection and matching HLA type. Study-wide findings and caveats: Clonotype analysis showed dominance of the ex vivo response by HLA-C-restricted CMV-specific TCR beta clonotypes.

V was clipped by 0 bases and J by 5 bases, with 14 bases between them. This CDR3 is built from 16 residues. Germline CDR1 and CDR2: SGDLS and YYNGEE. TCRdb ran MiXCR on the reads and lists one entry per CDR3 protein. In the table there are roughly 990,000 distinct CDR3 sequences, roughly 31% of which are singletons. Comment on this clonotype: The antigen is unknown.

The clonotype was recovered from a human donor in good health (CMV status not recorded). Some clones in this sample may be carry-over from other donors' samples. This sequence joins TRBV9 and TRBJ2-2, with a possible D match to TRBD1 (6 bases). The specimen was cultured CD8+ T cells from PBMCs, collected from culture after CMV antigen stimulation. The DNA of the CDR3 is TGTGCCAGCAGCGTAGTGAGGGGGTTCGAAACCGGGGAGCTGTTTTTT. Protein sequence: CASSVVRGFETGELFF.